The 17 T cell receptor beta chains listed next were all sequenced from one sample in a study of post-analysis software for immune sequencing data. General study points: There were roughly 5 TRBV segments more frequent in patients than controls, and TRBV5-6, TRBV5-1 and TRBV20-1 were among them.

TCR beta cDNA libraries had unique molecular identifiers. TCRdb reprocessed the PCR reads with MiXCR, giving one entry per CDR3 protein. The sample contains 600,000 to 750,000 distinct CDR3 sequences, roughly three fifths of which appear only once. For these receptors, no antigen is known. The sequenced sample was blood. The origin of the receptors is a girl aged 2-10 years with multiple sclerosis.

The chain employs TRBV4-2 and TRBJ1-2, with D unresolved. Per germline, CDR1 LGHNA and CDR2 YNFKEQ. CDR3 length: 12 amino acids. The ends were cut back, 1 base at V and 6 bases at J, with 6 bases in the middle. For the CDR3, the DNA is TGTGCCAGCAGCCAAGGTACCGATGGCTACACCTTC. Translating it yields CASSQGTDGYTF.

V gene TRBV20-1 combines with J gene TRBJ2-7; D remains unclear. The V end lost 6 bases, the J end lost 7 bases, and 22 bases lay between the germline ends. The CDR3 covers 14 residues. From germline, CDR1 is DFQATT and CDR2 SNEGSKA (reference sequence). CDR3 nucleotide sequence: TGCAGTGCCCCGACCGCCACGGGCGCGAATGAGCAGTACTTC. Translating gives CSAPTATGANEQYF.

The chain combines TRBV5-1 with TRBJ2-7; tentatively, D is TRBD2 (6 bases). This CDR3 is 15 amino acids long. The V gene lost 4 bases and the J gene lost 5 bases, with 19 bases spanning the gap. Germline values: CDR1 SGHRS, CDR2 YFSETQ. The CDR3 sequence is CASSVGGKAVDEQYF. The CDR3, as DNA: TGCGCCAGCAGCGTGGGAGGCAAGGCAGTCGACGAGCAGTACTTC.

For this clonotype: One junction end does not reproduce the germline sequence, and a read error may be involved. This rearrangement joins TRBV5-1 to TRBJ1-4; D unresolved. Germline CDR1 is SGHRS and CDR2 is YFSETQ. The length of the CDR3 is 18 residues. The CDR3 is CASSLGPPKLATNEKPFF. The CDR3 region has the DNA TGCGCCAGCAGCTTGGGCCCCCCTAAATTGGCGACTAATGAAAAACCGTTTTTT.

The CDR3: CSADGLAGEEDEQFF. In DNA, the CDR3 is TGCAGCGCTGACGGACTAGCGGGAGAGGAAGATGAGCAGTTCTTC. The gene calls are TRBV29-1 and TRBJ2-1; 13 bases line up with TRBD2. Germline-derived CDR1 and CDR2 are SQVTM and ANQGSEA. V gave up 7 bases and J gave up 8 bases; unmatched junction bases: 11. This CDR3 is built from 15 residues.

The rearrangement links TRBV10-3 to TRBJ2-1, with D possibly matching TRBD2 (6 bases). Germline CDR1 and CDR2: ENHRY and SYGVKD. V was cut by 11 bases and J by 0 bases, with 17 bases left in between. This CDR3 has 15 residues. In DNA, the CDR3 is TGTGCCTCGACAGCGGACTATAGCTCCTACAATGAGCAGTTCTTC. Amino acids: CASTADYSSYNEQFF.

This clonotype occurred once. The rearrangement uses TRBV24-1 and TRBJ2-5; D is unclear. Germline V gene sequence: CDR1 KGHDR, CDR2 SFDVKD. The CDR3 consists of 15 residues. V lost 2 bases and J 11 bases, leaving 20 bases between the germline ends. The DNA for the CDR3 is TGTGCCACCAGTGATTCACGGCCAAAATACAATGAGCAGTACTTC. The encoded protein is CATSDSRPKYNEQYF.

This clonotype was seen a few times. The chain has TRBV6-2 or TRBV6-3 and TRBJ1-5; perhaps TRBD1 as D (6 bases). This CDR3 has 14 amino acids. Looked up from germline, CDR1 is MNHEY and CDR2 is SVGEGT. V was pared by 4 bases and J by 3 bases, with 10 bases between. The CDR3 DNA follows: TGTGCCAGCAGTTCCCAGGGGATCAATCAGCCCCAGCATTTT. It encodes CASSSQGINQPQHF.

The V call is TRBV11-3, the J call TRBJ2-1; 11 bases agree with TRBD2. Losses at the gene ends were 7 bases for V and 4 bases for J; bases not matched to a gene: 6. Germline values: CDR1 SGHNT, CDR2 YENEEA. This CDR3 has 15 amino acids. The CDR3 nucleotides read TGTGCCAGCACCGTAGCGGGGGGGTCTTACAATGAGCAGTTCTTC. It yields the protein CASTVAGGSYNEQFF.

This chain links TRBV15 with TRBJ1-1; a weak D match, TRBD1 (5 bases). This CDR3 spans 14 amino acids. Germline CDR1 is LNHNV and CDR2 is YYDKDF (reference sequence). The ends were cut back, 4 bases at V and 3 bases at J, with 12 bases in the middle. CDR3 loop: CATSTGRGDTEAFF. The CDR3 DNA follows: TGTGCCACCAGCACGGGGAGGGGCGACACTGAAGCTTTCTTT.

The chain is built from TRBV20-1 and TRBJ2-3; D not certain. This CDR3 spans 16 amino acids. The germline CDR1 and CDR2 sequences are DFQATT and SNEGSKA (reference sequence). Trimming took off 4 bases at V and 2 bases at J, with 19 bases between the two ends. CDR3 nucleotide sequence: TGCAGTGCTATAAGAGTCACCCGGACCACCACAGATACGCAGTATTTT. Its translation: CSAIRVTRTTTDTQYF.

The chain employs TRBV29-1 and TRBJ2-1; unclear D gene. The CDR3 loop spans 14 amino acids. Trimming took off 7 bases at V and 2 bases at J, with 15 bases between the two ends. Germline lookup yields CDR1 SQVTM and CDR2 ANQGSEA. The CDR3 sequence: CSATERSTYNEQFF. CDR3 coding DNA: TGCAGCGCCACTGAACGGTCCACCTACAATGAGCAGTTCTTC.

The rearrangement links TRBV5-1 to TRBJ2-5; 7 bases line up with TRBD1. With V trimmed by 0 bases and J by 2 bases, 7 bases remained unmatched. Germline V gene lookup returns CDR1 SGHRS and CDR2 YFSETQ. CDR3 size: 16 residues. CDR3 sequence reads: CASSLVVDREQETQYF. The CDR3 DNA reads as TGCGCCAGCAGCTTGGTTGTCGACAGGGAGCAAGAGACCCAGTACTTC.

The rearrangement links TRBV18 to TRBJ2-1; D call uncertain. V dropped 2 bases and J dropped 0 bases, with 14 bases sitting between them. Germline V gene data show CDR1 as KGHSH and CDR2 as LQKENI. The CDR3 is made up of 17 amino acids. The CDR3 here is CASSPSVLSSSYNEQFF. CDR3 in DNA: TGTGCCAGCTCACCATCGGTGTTATCAAGCTCCTACAATGAGCAGTTCTTC.

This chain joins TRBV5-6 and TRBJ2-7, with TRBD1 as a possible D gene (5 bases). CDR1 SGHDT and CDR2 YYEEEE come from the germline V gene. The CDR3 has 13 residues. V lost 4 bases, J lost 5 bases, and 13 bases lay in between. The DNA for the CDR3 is TGTGCCAGCAGCGGGGCTGTATGGGACGAGCAGTACTTC. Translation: CASSGAVWDEQYF.

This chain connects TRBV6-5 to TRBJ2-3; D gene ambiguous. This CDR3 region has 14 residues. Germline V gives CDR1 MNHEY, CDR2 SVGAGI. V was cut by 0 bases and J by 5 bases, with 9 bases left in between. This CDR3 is CASSYSIAEDTQYF. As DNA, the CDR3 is TGTGCCAGCAGTTACTCGATCGCAGAAGATACGCAGTATTTT.

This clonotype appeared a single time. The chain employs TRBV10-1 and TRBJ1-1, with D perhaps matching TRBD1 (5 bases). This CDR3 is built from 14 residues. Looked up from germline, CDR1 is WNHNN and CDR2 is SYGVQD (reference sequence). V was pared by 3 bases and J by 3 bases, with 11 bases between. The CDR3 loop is CASSDRRGHTEAFF. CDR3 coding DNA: TGCGCCAGCAGTGATAGGCGGGGACACACTGAAGCTTTCTTT.